This is a list of T cell receptor beta chains from one sample in a study of T-cell memory formation after mild COVID-19. TCRdb used MiXCR to reprocess the 5' RACE reads, holding one entry per CDR3 protein. The sample carries roughly 300,000 distinct CDR3 sequences, approximately 8% recorded once. Sequences were obtained from PBMCs or a T cell subset sorted from them (not recorded which). These receptors were obtained from a man younger than 35 who had mild COVID-19 (a few samples of this study predate the infection). Cell type and time point are not known. The CDR3 runs from the conserved cysteine through the conserved F or W. D genes are given only for firm matches. Clone size appears in some rows only: once, few, many, or a class for an expanded clone.

clone_size,j_call,d_call,v_call,cdr3_nt,cdr3_aa
few,TRBJ1-1,.,TRBV28,TGTGCCAGCAGTTACCTCCAGGGACTAGACGGGGCTTTCTTT,CASSYLQGLDGAFF
few,TRBJ2-7,TRBD1,TRBV12-3/TRBV12-4,TGTGCCAGCACCCTGGGACAGGGCTACGAGCAGTACTTC,CASTLGQGYEQYF
many,TRBJ2-7,.,TRBV13,TGTGCCAGCAGCTTAGTGATAAGGGACGAGCAGTACTTC,CASSLVIRDEQYF
few,TRBJ1-2,TRBD1,TRBV7-8,TGTGCCAGCAGCGCGCAGGGGGCGCGGGGCTACACCTTC,CASSAQGARGYTF
many,TRBJ1-2,TRBD1,TRBV7-9,TGTGCCAGCAGCTTGGGGGGACAGGGCTATGGCTACACCTTC,CASSLGGQGYGYTF
.,TRBJ2-1,TRBD1,TRBV7-9,TGTGCCAGCACATTCATTCCGGGACAGGGGTCTGAGCAGTTCTTC,CASTFIPGQGSEQFF
few,TRBJ1-4,.,TRBV5-1,TGCGCCAGCACAGGAGGGTTCCAGGAGGAAAAACTGTTTTTT,CASTGGFQEEKLFF
.,TRBJ2-1,.,TRBV20-1,TGCAGTGCTAGAAATCCTAGCGTTGGCTCCTACAATGAGCAGTTCTTC,CSARNPSVGSYNEQFF
few,TRBJ1-1,.,TRBV7-9,TGTGCCAGCATTAAACAGCCGAACACTGAAGCTTTCTTT,CASIKQPNTEAFF
few,TRBJ2-7,TRBD1,TRBV4-3,TGCGCCAGCAGCCCAGCGTCCGGGACAGGGGTTTCCGAGCAGTACTTC,CASSPASGTGVSEQYF
few,TRBJ2-3,TRBD2,TRBV7-2,TGTGCCAGCAGCTTAGGCCCGGGACTAGCGGAGCCGCAGTATTTT,CASSLGPGLAEPQYF
.,TRBJ2-6,TRBD1,TRBV4-3,TGCGCCAGCAGCCAAGAGGACAGGGCCTCTGGGGCCAACGTCCTGACTTTC,CASSQEDRASGANVLTF
few,TRBJ2-7,.,TRBV6-2/TRBV6-3,TGTGCCAGCAGTGGGACCGAACCCTACGAGCAGTACTTC,CASSGTEPYEQYF
.,TRBJ1-2,.,TRBV15,TGTGCCACCAGCAGAGTCCGGCCGGGGGCGCTCGTCCACGGCTACACCTTC,CATSRVRPGALVHGYTF
.,TRBJ2-1,TRBD2,TRBV7-2,TGTGCCAGCAGCTTACTGGGACTAGCGGGGGGGCTATACAATGAGCAGTTCTTC,CASSLLGLAGGLYNEQFF